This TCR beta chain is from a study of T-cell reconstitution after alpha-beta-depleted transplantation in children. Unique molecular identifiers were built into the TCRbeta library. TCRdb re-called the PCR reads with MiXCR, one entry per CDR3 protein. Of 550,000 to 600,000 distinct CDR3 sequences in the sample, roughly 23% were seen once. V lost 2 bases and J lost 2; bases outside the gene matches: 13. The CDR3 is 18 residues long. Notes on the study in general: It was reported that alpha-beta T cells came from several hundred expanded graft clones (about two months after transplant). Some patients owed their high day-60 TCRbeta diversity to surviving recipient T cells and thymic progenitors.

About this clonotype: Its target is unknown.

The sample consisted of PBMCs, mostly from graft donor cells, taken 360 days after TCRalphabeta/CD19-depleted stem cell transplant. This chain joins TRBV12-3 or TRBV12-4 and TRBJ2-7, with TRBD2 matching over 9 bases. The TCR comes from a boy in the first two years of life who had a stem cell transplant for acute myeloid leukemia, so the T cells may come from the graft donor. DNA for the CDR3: TGTGCCAGCAGTTTATTAGGCGGGGGGGTTGTTCGGCCCTACGAGCAGTACTTC. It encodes CASSLLGGGVVRPYEQYF.